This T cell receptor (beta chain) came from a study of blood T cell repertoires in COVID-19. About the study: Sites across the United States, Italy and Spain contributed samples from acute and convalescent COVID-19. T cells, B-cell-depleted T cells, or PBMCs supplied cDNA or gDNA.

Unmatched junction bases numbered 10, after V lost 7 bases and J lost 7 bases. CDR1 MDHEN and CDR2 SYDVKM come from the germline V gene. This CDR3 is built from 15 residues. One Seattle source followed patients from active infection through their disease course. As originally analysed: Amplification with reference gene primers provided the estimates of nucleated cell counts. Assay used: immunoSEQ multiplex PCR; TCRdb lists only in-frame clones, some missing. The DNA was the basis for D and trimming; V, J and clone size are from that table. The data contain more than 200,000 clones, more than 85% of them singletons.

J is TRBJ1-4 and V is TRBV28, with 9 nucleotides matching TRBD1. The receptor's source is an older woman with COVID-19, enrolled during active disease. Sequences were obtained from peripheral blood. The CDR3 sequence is CASNQNRGRSEKLFF. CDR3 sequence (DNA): TGTGCCAGCAACCAAAACAGGGGGCGATCTGAAAAACTGTTTTTT.